This record looks at one TCR beta chain sequence and its context. The data belong to a study of control samples from healthy donors and cancer patients. The germline V and J ends were trimmed by 2 bases and 2 bases, with 25 bases remaining between them. The CDR3 has 19 amino acids. Germline values: CDR1 MNHEY, CDR2 SVGEGT. This table comes from immunoSEQ multiplex PCR, and its TCRdb copy is limited to in-frame clones, with some not included. The sample shows approximately 150,000 clones, 92% of them seen only once. Input material: blood. The chain uses TRBV6-2 or TRBV6-3 and TRBJ2-7, with a weak D call TRBD2 (6 bases). This TCR was recovered from a woman between 25 and 40 years old in good health. The CDR3, as DNA: TGTGCCAGCAGTTACCCGGTGGCGGGACGACCCTCGGGGGCCTACGAGCAGTACTTC. This translates into CASSYPVAGRPSGAYEQYF.